This T cell receptor (beta chain) was sequenced for a study of immune heterogeneity within non-small cell lung tumors. Whole-study context: There were several squamous cell carcinomas, about 9 non-squamous carcinomas and 1 tumor not otherwise specified. Broader study findings: Identical dominant CDR3 beta clonotypes showed recurrence across tumor sites within a patient, and site-unique high-frequency clones were also present. Across individual patients, the high-frequency T-cell receptor beta clonotypes were largely distinct.

Trimming took 3 bases from V and 2 from J, leaving 11 bases between them. Per germline, CDR1 DFQATT and CDR2 SNEGSKA (reference sequence). CDR3 length: 13 amino acids. To note about this clonotype: The antigen remains unidentified.

Bulk tumor genomic DNA (approximately 600 ng per sample) served as template. Biopsy collection occurred during surgery, with several far-apart biopsies per primary tumor. Patients underwent curative surgery for untreated, newly diagnosed non-small cell lung cancer. The TCR beta CDR3 region underwent multiplex PCR amplification with 32 V and 13 J primers. MiXCR, applied by TCRdb to the multiplex PCR reads, yields one record per CDR3 protein. The profile shows tens of thousands of distinct CDR3 sequences, approximately 30% of them singletons. The chain is built from TRBV20-1 and TRBJ2-7; D ambiguous. The sequenced sample consisted of lung tumor tissue. The receptor was derived from a man aged 35-49 years with non-small cell lung cancer. CDR3 residues: CSASGRSPYEQYF. The CDR3, as DNA: TGCAGTGCTAGTGGACGAAGTCCCTACGAGCAGTACTTC.